Here is one T cell receptor beta chain with its context. Its matching antigen is unknown. 5'RACE, which relied on constant-segment primers, yielded TCR alpha and TCR beta cDNA libraries carrying sample barcodes and UMIs. TCRdb re-called the 5' RACE reads with MiXCR, one entry per CDR3 protein. The data show 350,000 to 500,000 distinct CDR3 sequences, with roughly 18% seen just once and about 22% held by the top ten. This entry comes from a study of T-cell memory formation after mild COVID-19. Study details: Largely, TCR clusters stayed within a single donor. General observations from the study: Some clones that responded turned up in pre-infection memory, which suggests that cross-reactive memory joined in. Contracting clones, day 15 to 85, had balanced CD4/CD8, and later expanders favored CD4+.

The J segment lost 0 bases and the V segment lost 4 bases, leaving 5 bases of the junction unmatched. Germline CDR1 SEHNR, CDR2 FQNEAQ (reference sequence). The CDR3 extends over 16 amino acids. The source material was PBMCs or a T cell subset sorted from them (not recorded which). The chain joins TRBV7-9 to TRBJ2-3; 9 bases are a match to TRBD1. The sequence was collected from a man aged 18 to 30 who had mild COVID-19 (a few samples of this study predate the infection). Cell type and time point are not known. The CDR3 region is CASSSAGTGSTDTQYF. The CDR3 region has the DNA TGTGCCAGCAGCTCTGCCGGGACAGGGAGCACAGATACGCAGTATTTT.